These 22 T cell receptor beta chains were sequenced from one sample in a study of Ad26.COV2.S vaccination and SARS-CoV-2 variants. Treatment specified: over 15 received Ad26.COV2.S at low or high dose, single or two shots; roughly five received placebo; per-sample allocation not given. The samples date from day 63 after the first vaccine or placebo injection. Assay: immunoSEQ multiplex PCR; the TCRdb copy retains only in-frame clones and omits some. The sample carries just under 250,000 clones, around 89% recorded once. This specimen was peripheral blood, taken in a trial of Ad26.COV2.S vaccine versus placebo. The receptor set was obtained from a person aged 18-60 years who received the Ad26.COV2.S COVID-19 vaccine or a placebo.

To note about this clone: One junction end does not reproduce the germline sequence, and a read error may be involved. This chain joins TRBV6-1 and TRBJ1-1; no clear D gene. CDR1 and CDR2 from the germline V gene are MNHNS and SASEGT. This CDR3 region has 12 residues. In nucleotides, the CDR3 is TGTGCCAGCAGTCAAGCGGCCACTGAAGCTTTCTTT. Translation: CASSQAATEAFF.

The genes are TRBV11-2 and TRBJ1-2, with TRBD1 as a possible D gene (6 bases). The germline V gene has CDR1 SGHAT and CDR2 FQNNGV. Trimming shortened V by 1 base and J by 4 bases, and 10 bases separated the two germline ends. The CDR3 is made up of 14 amino acids. DNA of the CDR3: TGTGCCAGCAGCTTAGTAGGGGGACCCTATGGCTACACCTTC. It translates to CASSLVGGPYGYTF.

The chain carries TRBV4-1 and TRBJ1-4; D unclear. The CDR3 is made up of 17 amino acids. V was pared by 0 bases and J by 0 bases, with 11 bases between. CDR1 and CDR2 from the germline V gene are MGHRA and YSYEKL. The CDR3 region has the DNA TGCGCCAGCAGCCAAGAAGGGTCAGCAGCAACTAATGAAAAACTGTTTTTT. Translating gives CASSQEGSAATNEKLFF.

This sequence joins TRBV27 and TRBJ2-3; 12 bases match TRBD2. The trim removed 7 bases at V and 5 bases at J, leaving 10 bases unmatched. The CDR3 has 16 residues. Germline CDR1 and CDR2: MNHEY and SMNVEV (reference sequence). CDR3 in DNA: TGTGCCAGCACTTCCCTAGCGGGAGGGTCGCTAGATACGCAGTATTTT. Translating gives CASTSLAGGSLDTQYF.

The chain has TRBV9 and TRBJ2-2; possibly TRBD2 for D (5 bases). The CDR3 spans 14 residues. Germline CDR1 reads SGDLS; CDR2 reads YYNGEE. The ends were cut back, 5 bases at V and 7 bases at J, with 15 bases in the middle. DNA of the CDR3: TGTGCCAGCAGAGCGGCTAGCAATTACGGGGAGCTGTTTTTT. Encoded protein: CASRAASNYGELFF.

This clone came up a few times. The chain couples TRBV29-1 to TRBJ2-3, with TRBD2 matching 11 bases. The CDR3 is 13 residues long. V gave up 7 bases and J gave up 9 bases; unmatched junction bases: 9. Germline CDR1 reads SQVTM; CDR2 reads ANQGSEA. The CDR3 protein is CSDLLAGVGTQYF. The CDR3 bases are TGCAGCGACCTACTAGCGGGGGTCGGAACGCAGTATTTT.

In nucleotides, the CDR3 is TGTGCCAGCAGATATGCAATAAGGACAGGGATGGTCACAGATACGCAGTATTTT. This sequence encodes CASRYAIRTGMVTDTQYF. This chain joins TRBV5-6 and TRBJ2-3, with 8 bases identical to TRBD1. CDR1 is SGHDT and CDR2 is YYEEEE in the germline V gene. CDR3 length: 18 residues. Unmatched junction bases numbered 16, after V lost 5 bases and J lost 2 bases.

The chain recombines TRBV28 with TRBJ2-5; D unclear. Germline values: CDR1 MDHEN, CDR2 SYDVKM. The CDR3 loop spans 10 amino acids. V was cut by 8 bases and J by 5 bases, with 6 bases left in between. CDR3 in DNA: TGTGCCAGCGGTCCGGAGACCCAGTACTTC. Protein sequence: CASGPETQYF.

The V gene is TRBV2, the J gene TRBJ2-2, with D perhaps TRBD2 (6 bases). Per the germline V gene, CDR1 is SNHLY and CDR2 is FYNNEI. The CDR3 loop spans 16 amino acids. V gave up 2 bases and J gave up 1 base, with 11 bases separating them. The chain's CDR3 is CASSEQWRGNTGELFF. The CDR3 DNA reads TGTGCCAGCAGTGAACAGTGGCGGGGGAACACCGGGGAGCTGTTTTTT. Supplemented by reference TRBV2 and TRBJ2-2, the full variable domain reads EPEVTQTPSHQVTQMGQEVILRCVPISNHLYFYWYRQILGQKVEFLVSFYNNEISEKSEIFDDQFSVERPDGSNFTLKIRSTKLEDSAMYFCASSEQWRGNTGELFFGEGSRLTVL.

The V call is TRBV6-6, the J call TRBJ2-7; weak D call: TRBD1 (6 bases). The CDR3 spans 13 residues. Germline CDR1 MNHNY, CDR2 SVGAGI (reference sequence). V lost 5 bases and J 5 bases, leaving 13 bases between the germline ends. The DNA of the CDR3 is TGTGCCAGCAGTACATTACAGGGAAACGAGCAGTACTTC. Its protein product is CASSTLQGNEQYF.

The rearrangement links TRBV11-2 to TRBJ1-1; 7 bases align to TRBD1. Germline V gives CDR1 SGHAT, CDR2 FQNNGV. The CDR3 is made up of 14 amino acids. J gave up 4 bases and V 5 bases, and 7 bases lay outside the gene matches. CDR3 nucleotide sequence: TGTGCCAGCAGCGAGGCAGGGGGTACCACTGAAGCTTTCTTT. Protein product: CASSEAGGTTEAFF.

This clone occurred once. The rearrangement links TRBV9 to TRBJ1-6, with 7 bases lining up with TRBD1. The CDR3 extends over 16 amino acids. Germline values: CDR1 SGDLS, CDR2 YYNGEE. J lost 5 bases, V lost 2 bases, and 7 bases had no gene match. DNA for the CDR3: TGTGCCAGCAGCGTTTCTGGGACAGACCATAATTCACCCCTCCACTTT. As protein: CASSVSGTDHNSPLHF.

The CDR3 is CASSQFGGSKYNSPLHF. CDR3 nucleotides: TGTGCCAGCAGCCAATTCGGGGGGAGCAAATATAATTCACCCCTCCACTTT. This chain uses TRBV3-1 (or the pseudogene TRBV3-2) with TRBJ1-6, with a possible D match to TRBD1 (5 bases). Germline lookup yields CDR1 LGHDT and CDR2 YNNKEL (reference sequence). CDR3 length: 17 amino acids. Trimming took 2 bases from V and 4 from J, leaving 15 bases between them.

The genes are TRBV4-3 and TRBJ2-2; 8 bases map to TRBD1. Losses at the gene ends were 4 bases for V and 5 bases for J; bases not matched to a gene: 6. Germline V CDR1 and CDR2: LGHNA, YSLEER. The CDR3 is 15 residues long. The chain's CDR3 is CASSRDRGGTGELFF. In DNA, the CDR3 is TGCGCCAGCAGCCGAGACAGGGGTGGGACCGGGGAGCTGTTTTTT.

The chain joins TRBV9 to TRBJ2-7; TRBD1 agrees at 7 bases. Germline V gene lookup returns CDR1 SGDLS and CDR2 YYNGEE. The V segment lost 6 bases and the J segment 6 bases; nucleotides outside the gene matches: 9. This CDR3 contains 13 residues. CDR3 DNA: TGTGCCAGCACTCAGGGGGTCGGAGGCGAGCAGTACTTC. It encodes CASTQGVGGEQYF. Full variable domain (remainder filled in from reference TRBV9 and TRBJ2-7): DSGVTQTPKHLITATGQRVTLRCSPRSGDLSVYWYQQSLDQGLQFLIQYYNGEERAKGNILERFSAQQFPDLHSELNLSSLELGDSALYFCASTQGVGGEQYFGPGTRLTVT.

The V call is TRBV3-1 (or the pseudogene TRBV3-2), the J call TRBJ2-3; TRBD2 aligns across 10 bases. Unmatched junction bases numbered 3, after V lost 1 base and J lost 2 bases. The germline V gene has CDR1 LGHDT and CDR2 YNNKEL (reference sequence). The CDR3 spans 16 residues. CDR3 DNA: TGTGCCAGCAGCCAAGGGACTAGCGGTTACACAGATACGCAGTATTTT. The encoded protein is CASSQGTSGYTDTQYF.

This clone is a singleton in its sample. The chain links TRBV30 to TRBJ2-7; perhaps TRBD1 as D (5 bases). CDR1 and CDR2 (germline): GTSNPN, SVGIG (reference sequence). The CDR3 spans 12 residues. Trimming shortened V by 2 bases and J by 6 bases, and 11 bases separated the two germline ends. This CDR3 is CAWSPDSPEQYF. The CDR3 DNA reads TGTGCCTGGAGTCCAGACAGCCCCGAGCAGTACTTC.

The chain links TRBV6-5 to TRBJ2-7; D possibly corresponds to TRBD2 (5 bases). Per the germline V gene, CDR1 is MNHEY and CDR2 is SVGAGI. The CDR3 is 15 residues long. With 11 bases removed from V and 3 bases from J, the gap between germline ends came to 23 bases. Here the CDR3 DNA reads TGTGCCGCTCGACTAAACCGCGGAGTAAGCTACGAGCAGTACTTC. Translation gives CAARLNRGVSYEQYF.

This chain connects TRBV5-6 to TRBJ2-7; D is ambiguous. The germline V and J ends were trimmed by 0 bases and 2 bases, with 15 bases remaining between them. This CDR3 region has 16 residues. Germline assignment: CDR1 SGHDT and CDR2 YYEEEE. CDR3 nucleotide sequence: TGTGCCAGCAGCTTGGCCGCGGTGCAGGCTCCCTACGAGCAGTACTTC. Translation gives CASSLAAVQAPYEQYF.

This clone was seen just once. The chain combines TRBV10-3 with TRBJ1-2, with D uncertain. The germline gives CDR1 ENHRY, CDR2 SYGVKD. The CDR3 consists of 11 residues. Deletions cut 8 bases from V and 6 bases from J, with 10 bases between. Written as DNA, the CDR3 is TGTGCCATCTCCACGAGGGATGGCTACACCTTC. It yields the protein CAISTRDGYTF.

The CDR3 protein is CASSQTGAPKVYNEQFF. The DNA for the CDR3 is TGCGCCAGCAGTCAAACGGGAGCCCCTAAAGTCTACAATGAGCAGTTCTTC. The chain carries TRBV23-1 and TRBJ2-1; D is possibly TRBD2 (6 bases). TRBV23-1 is an ORF; its function is uncertain. Trimming took off 2 bases at V and 3 bases at J, with 17 bases between the two ends. The CDR3 runs 17 residues.

This clone came up once. The CDR3 DNA reads TGTGCCAGCAGCTTAGCGGGCGTCAGATTAGAACTAGCCAAAAACATTCAGTACTTC. Protein sequence: CASSLAGVRLELAKNIQYF. This sequence joins TRBV7-2 and TRBJ2-4, with D hard to call. The length of the CDR3 is 19 residues. The V gene's germline CDR1 is SGHTA and CDR2 FQGNSA. V was shortened by 0 bases and J by 0 bases, with 18 bases between the two germline ends.